This T cell receptor (beta chain) is drawn from a study of a mutant IDH1 vaccine in newly diagnosed glioma. On this clone itself: Its matching antigen is unknown.

As to time point: week 47, end of study. One vaccine dose held 300 ug of mutant IDH1 20-mer peptide and came with topical imiquimod. Using immunoSEQ multiplex PCR, the repertoire was profiled, and TCRdb retains in-frame clones only, with some absent. The table includes about 84,000 clones, over 75% detected once. CDR3 length: 16 amino acids. The sequence was obtained from a man between 40 and 49 years old with glioma. Here the sequenced sample was PBMCs, taken from a glioma patient whose treatment included an IDH1 peptide vaccine. V is TRBV21-1 and J is TRBJ2-5; TRBD1, the D gene given by the table, was not confirmed from the DNA. TRBV21-1 has pseudogene status. CDR3 bases: TGTGCCAGCAGCAAACCTATAGACAGGGCATTGGAGACCCAGTACTTC. It encodes CASSKPIDRALETQYF.